This TCR beta chain originates from a study of T cells in Graves' hyperthyroidism and ophthalmopathy. The V gene's germline CDR1 is LGHDT and CDR2 YNNKEL (reference sequence). The CDR3 has 15 amino acids. Trimming cost V 7 bases and J 6 bases; bases outside gene matches: 4. Criteria for exclusion of patients were uncontrolled infection, other autoimmune disease, pregnancy or lactation. From approximately 9.1 ml of fresh peripheral blood, PBMCs were isolated. This clonotype was seen ten or more times. Regions amplified from RNA transcripts were the TCR beta CDR3 regions. A first-round RT-PCR of the TCR CDR3 used the HTBI primer set. TCRdb processed the multiplex PCR reads anew with MiXCR; each CDR3 protein has one entry. The top ten hold approximately 19% of the sample, which has hundreds of thousands of distinct CDR3 sequences, 15% seen once.

The sequenced sample consisted of blood. The sequence was collected from a woman aged 60-75 years with Graves' ophthalmopathy. The rearrangement joins TRBV3-1 to TRBJ2-1; 15 bases align to TRBD2. The CDR3 here is CASTGLAGGSNEQFF. For the CDR3, the DNA is TGTGCCAGCACCGGACTAGCGGGAGGGTCCAATGAGCAGTTCTTC.